This TCR beta chain was retrieved from a study of glioma-infiltrating T cells after dendritic cell vaccination. Across the whole study: The vaccine used monocyte-derived dendritic cells pulsed overnight with autologous tumor lysate.

TCRdb's table, derived via immunoSEQ multiplex PCR, lists solely in-frame clones and lacks some. The sample yields about 96,000 clones, roughly 83% seen once. The starting material was blood, obtained before dendritic cell vaccination. The receptor comes from a human donor with glioblastoma.

The CDR3 protein is CASSLRDRSYNEQFF. The DNA of the CDR3 is TGTGCCAGCAGCCTCCGGGACAGGAGTTACAATGAGCAGTTCTTC. The chain has TRBV6-1 and TRBJ2-1, with 8 positions matching TRBD1. The CDR3 spans 15 residues. Germline loops: CDR1 MNHNS, CDR2 SASEGT. V shed 6 bases, J shed 4 bases, and the junction held 8 bases outside the gene matches.